This TCR beta chain was observed in a study of regulatory T cells in long-lasting Graves disease. The time point is: persistent/refractory GD, antithyroid drugs over 5 years with positive TRAb. Extracted RNA from PBMCs served as the source of the TCR library. Each of the patients was recruited from an endocrinology department situated in Xi'an, China. CDR3-region Arm-PCR and iRepertoire HTBI primers produced the TCR beta libraries. Via MiXCR, TCRdb re-called the multiplex PCR reads, giving one row per CDR3 protein. The table records approximately 690,000 distinct CDR3 sequences, 25% to 35% of them present only once. V shed 6 bases and J 5 bases; nucleotides not matched to a gene: 3. This CDR3 comprises 13 residues. CDR1 is LNHDA and CDR2 is SQIVND in the germline V gene (reference sequence).

Specimen: peripheral blood mononuclear cells (PBMCs), collected when the disease was refractory, from a patient treated with antithyroid drugs. The chain combines TRBV19 with TRBJ1-4; 7 nucleotides line up with TRBD1. The receptor comes from a female donor with Graves disease. CDR3 in DNA: TGTGCCAGTAGGACACAGGGGAATGAAAAACTGTTTTTT. Its protein is CASRTQGNEKLFF.